This is a list of T cell receptor beta chains from one sample in a study of technical replicates of blood from several donors. The repertoire was sequenced with immunoSEQ multiplex PCR; TCRdb's copy has only in-frame clones and lacks some. The sample consists of 79,000 or so clones, approximately 91% of them appearing once. Sequencing input: T cells isolated from PBMCs. Receptors were obtained from a human donor in good health. Each CDR3 is given with its conserved first and last residue. A D gene is named only where the DNA matches it firmly. The size of a clone is reported for some rows only, either as once, few or many, or as a class for expanded clones.

D gene: TRBD2
V gene: TRBV27
J gene: TRBJ2-7
clone size: .
CDR3 protein: CASRISGGSEQYF
CDR3 DNA: TGTGCCAGCAGAATTAGCGGGGGGAGCGAGCAGTACTTC

D gene: TRBD2
V gene: TRBV28
J gene: TRBJ2-7
clone size: .
CDR3 protein: CASSETSGSYEQYF
CDR3 DNA: TGTGCCAGCAGCGAGACTAGCGGTTCCTACGAGCAGTACTTC

D gene: TRBD2
V gene: TRBV9
J gene: TRBJ2-2
clone size: few
CDR3 protein: CASSVLTMVAGSTGELFF
CDR3 DNA: TGTGCCAGCAGCGTACTAACGATGGTAGCGGGAAGCACCGGGGAGCTGTTTTTT

D gene: .
V gene: TRBV6-5
J gene: TRBJ1-1
clone size: once
CDR3 protein: CASHRTDEAFF
CDR3 DNA: TGTGCCAGCCACAGGACGGATGAAGCTTTCTTT

D gene: .
V gene: TRBV7-3
J gene: TRBJ1-1
clone size: .
CDR3 protein: CASSLTGGRAFF
CDR3 DNA: TGTGCCAGCAGCTTAACGGGGGGGCGAGCTTTCTTT

D gene: TRBD1
V gene: TRBV30
J gene: TRBJ1-5
clone size: once
CDR3 protein: CAWSLTGTSNQPQHF
CDR3 DNA: TGTGCCTGGAGCTTGACAGGGACTAGCAATCAGCCCCAGCATTTT

D gene: TRBD1
V gene: TRBV5-1
J gene: TRBJ2-1
clone size: .
CDR3 protein: CASSSPRQGKDEQFF
CDR3 DNA: TGCGCCAGCAGCTCCCCGAGACAGGGGAAGGATGAGCAGTTCTTC

D gene: .
V gene: TRBV29-1
J gene: TRBJ1-3
clone size: few
CDR3 protein: CSGHSSGNTIYF
CDR3 DNA: TGCAGCGGCCACAGCTCTGGAAACACCATATATTTT

D gene: TRBD1
V gene: TRBV27
J gene: TRBJ2-7
clone size: .
CDR3 protein: CASSTGDHEQYF
CDR3 DNA: TGTGCCAGCAGTACAGGGGACCACGAGCAGTACTTC

D gene: .
V gene: TRBV9
J gene: TRBJ1-5
clone size: .
CDR3 protein: CASSVGANSNQPQHF
CDR3 DNA: TGTGCCAGCAGCGTAGGTGCTAATAGCAATCAGCCCCAGCATTTT

D gene: .
V gene: TRBV7-9
J gene: TRBJ2-3
clone size: .
CDR3 protein: CASSFGLSNTDTQYF
CDR3 DNA: TGTGCCAGCAGCTTTGGACTATCCAATACAGATACGCAGTATTTT

D gene: TRBD2
V gene: TRBV30
J gene: TRBJ2-1
clone size: .
CDR3 protein: CAWSATSGSYEQFF
CDR3 DNA: TGTGCCTGGAGTGCTACTAGCGGGAGTTATGAGCAGTTCTTC

D gene: .
V gene: TRBV6-5
J gene: TRBJ1-1
clone size: few
CDR3 protein: CASRSREDLEAFF
CDR3 DNA: TGTGCCAGCAGGAGCAGGGAGGACCTTGAAGCTTTCTTT

D gene: .
V gene: TRBV18
J gene: TRBJ1-4
clone size: .
CDR3 protein: CASSPPPVGEKLFF
CDR3 DNA: TGTGCCAGCTCACCACCTCCGGTCGGGGAAAAACTGTTTTTT

D gene: TRBD1
V gene: TRBV10-3
J gene: TRBJ2-7
clone size: .
CDR3 protein: CAISESTGGRGVYEQYF
CDR3 DNA: TGTGCCATCAGTGAGTCGACAGGGGGTAGGGGGGTCTACGAGCAGTACTTC

D gene: .
V gene: TRBV19
J gene: TRBJ1-5
clone size: .
CDR3 protein: CASTIRTVNQPQHF
CDR3 DNA: TGTGCCAGTACCATCCGGACAGTCAATCAGCCCCAGCATTTT

D gene: .
V gene: TRBV27
J gene: TRBJ2-1
clone size: .
CDR3 protein: CASSLRDTYNEQFF
CDR3 DNA: TGTGCCAGCAGTTTACGGGACACCTACAATGAGCAGTTCTTC

D gene: .
V gene: TRBV18
J gene: TRBJ1-4
clone size: .
CDR3 protein: CASSPGASNEKLFF
CDR3 DNA: TGTGCCAGCTCACCAGGGGCAAGTAATGAAAAACTGTTTTTT

D gene: TRBD1
V gene: TRBV27
J gene: TRBJ2-1
clone size: .
CDR3 protein: CASSYRGHEQFF
CDR3 DNA: TGTGCCAGCAGCTACAGGGGTCATGAGCAGTTCTTC

D gene: .
V gene: TRBV19
J gene: TRBJ2-7
clone size: once
CDR3 protein: CASSTGVAQYF
CDR3 DNA: TGTGCCAGTAGTACTGGAGTCGCGCAGTACTTC

D gene: TRBD1
V gene: TRBV4-3
J gene: TRBJ2-7
clone size: once
CDR3 protein: CASSQEVGTGFREQYF
CDR3 DNA: TGCGCCAGCAGCCAAGAGGTCGGGACAGGGTTTCGCGAGCAGTACTTC

D gene: .
V gene: TRBV6-6
J gene: TRBJ1-1
clone size: .
CDR3 protein: CASRNVEGGWTEAFF
CDR3 DNA: TGTGCCAGCAGAAACGTTGAGGGAGGATGGACTGAAGCTTTCTTT

D gene: .
V gene: TRBV4-3
J gene: TRBJ2-4
clone size: .
CDR3 protein: CASSQDSGLNIQYF
CDR3 DNA: TGCGCCAGCAGCCAGGACTCGGGACTAAACATTCAGTACTTC

D gene: TRBD1
V gene: TRBV5-4
J gene: TRBJ1-2
clone size: .
CDR3 protein: CASSLGQGTGGYTF
CDR3 DNA: TGTGCCAGCAGCCTAGGACAGGGCACCGGTGGCTACACCTTC

D gene: .
V gene: TRBV27
J gene: TRBJ1-1
clone size: once
CDR3 protein: CASRSLGGGTEAFF
CDR3 DNA: TGTGCCAGCAGATCACTCGGTGGGGGGACTGAAGCTTTCTTT

D gene: .
V gene: TRBV28
J gene: TRBJ2-1
clone size: .
CDR3 protein: CASSEELDEQFF
CDR3 DNA: TGTGCCAGCAGTGAAGAGTTGGATGAGCAGTTCTTC

D gene: TRBD1
V gene: TRBV28
J gene: TRBJ1-2
clone size: .
CDR3 protein: CASRQSLGQEGYGYTF
CDR3 DNA: TGTGCCAGCAGGCAATCCCTTGGACAGGAGGGCTATGGCTACACCTTC

D gene: .
V gene: TRBV29-1
J gene: TRBJ2-1
clone size: .
CDR3 protein: CSVEDLNEQFF
CDR3 DNA: TGCAGCGTTGAAGATCTAAATGAGCAGTTCTTC

D gene: .
V gene: TRBV5-4
J gene: TRBJ2-7
clone size: .
CDR3 protein: CASSLGQDEQYF
CDR3 DNA: TGTGCCAGCAGCTTGGGTCAGGACGAGCAGTACTTC

D gene: TRBD1
V gene: TRBV14
J gene: TRBJ2-2
clone size: .
CDR3 protein: CASSLRTGDSGELFF
CDR3 DNA: TGTGCCAGCAGCCTTAGGACAGGGGACTCCGGGGAGCTGTTTTTT

D gene: .
V gene: TRBV19
J gene: TRBJ1-5
clone size: many
CDR3 protein: CASSIGRSNNQPQHF
CDR3 DNA: TGTGCCAGTAGTATAGGGAGGAGTAACAATCAGCCCCAGCATTTT

D gene: TRBD2
V gene: TRBV29-1
J gene: TRBJ2-1
clone size: .
CDR3 protein: CSVEGTSGLNEQFF
CDR3 DNA: TGCAGCGTGGAGGGGACTAGCGGCTTAAATGAGCAGTTCTTC

D gene: .
V gene: TRBV7-2
J gene: TRBJ2-1
clone size: .
CDR3 protein: CASSSVGGGNEQFF
CDR3 DNA: TGTGCCAGCAGCTCGGTGGGTGGCGGCAATGAGCAGTTCTTC

D gene: TRBD2
V gene: TRBV18
J gene: TRBJ2-3
clone size: .
CDR3 protein: CASSPLAGSTDTQYF
CDR3 DNA: TGTGCCAGCTCACCTCTAGCGGGAAGCACAGATACGCAGTATTTT

D gene: .
V gene: TRBV7-9
J gene: TRBJ2-1
clone size: .
CDR3 protein: CASSLTSFYNEQFF
CDR3 DNA: TGTGCCAGCAGCTTAACTAGCTTCTACAATGAGCAGTTCTTC

D gene: .
V gene: TRBV30
J gene: TRBJ2-7
clone size: .
CDR3 protein: CAWWRGPYEQYF
CDR3 DNA: TGTGCCTGGTGGCGGGGACCCTACGAGCAGTACTTC

D gene: .
V gene: TRBV30
J gene: TRBJ1-2
clone size: few
CDR3 protein: CAWSTYAGGYTF
CDR3 DNA: TGTGCCTGGAGTACATACGCGGGGGGCTACACCTTC